Below are 7 T cell receptor beta chains sequenced from a single sample in a study of T cells after yellow fever vaccination. TCRdb processed the 5' RACE reads anew with MiXCR; each CDR3 protein has one entry. Of 300,000 to 400,000 distinct CDR3 sequences in the sample, over 5% were seen once. Sequenced material: PBMCs, taken 5 days after the yellow fever booster vaccination. These receptors all stem from a man in his thirties or forties who received the YFV17D yellow fever vaccine.

The chain employs TRBV13 and TRBJ2-7; possible D gene TRBD2, 6 bases. Germline loops: CDR1 PRHDT, CDR2 FYEKMQ (reference sequence). This CDR3 has 14 amino acids. In nucleotides, the CDR3 is TGTTTAATCTATCGTACGGGAGCCGGTTACGAGCAGTACTTC. Translated: CLIYRTGAGYEQYF.

The chain couples TRBV27 to TRBJ2-7; the match to TRBD2 covers 12 bases. This CDR3 region has 16 residues. The J segment lost 6 bases and the V segment lost 2 bases, leaving 8 bases of the junction unmatched. Germline CDR1 is MNHEY and CDR2 is SMNVEV (reference sequence). The DNA of the CDR3 is TGTGCCAGCAGTTTAGAGACTAGCGGGAGATTCGGCGAGCAGTACTTC. Amino acid sequence: CASSLETSGRFGEQYF.

This clonotype was detected a few times. The chain uses TRBV3-1 and TRBJ2-3; 10 bases are shared with TRBD1. V was clipped by 1 base and J by 14 bases; unmatched bases: 12. The CDR3 length is 15 residues. Per germline, CDR1 LGHDT and CDR2 YNNKEL (reference sequence). CDR3 sequence: CASSQGLTGGRTWYF. In nucleotides, the CDR3 is TGTGCCAGCAGCCAAGGATTGACAGGGGGCCGGACTTGGTATTTT.

The chain joins TRBV11-2 to TRBJ2-3; D is unclear. V lost 7 bases and J lost 5, with 10 bases in between. This CDR3 contains 12 residues. The germline gives CDR1 SGHAT, CDR2 FQNNGV. The CDR3, as DNA: TGTGCCAGCACCCGACCAGGAGATACGCAGTATTTT. Its protein is CASTRPGDTQYF. The entire variable domain, with the rest obtained from reference TRBV11-2 and TRBJ2-3, is as follows: EAGVAQSPRYKIIEKRQSVAFWCNPISGHATLYWYQQILGQGPKLLIQFQNNGVVDDSQLPKDRFSAERLKGVDSTLKIQPAKLEDSAVYLCASTRPGDTQYFGPGTRLTVL.

This clonotype has ten or more counts. The V call is TRBV6-1, the J call TRBJ2-2; perhaps TRBD2 as D (5 bases). With 10 bases removed from V and 5 bases from J, the gap between germline ends came to 14 bases. Germline CDR1 reads MNHNS; CDR2 reads SASEGT. This CDR3 contains 13 residues. In DNA form, the CDR3 reads TGTGCCACACAAACAACGGGGACCGGGGAGCTGTTTTTT. Its protein is CATQTTGTGELFF.

In its sample, this clonotype was seen many times. The rearrangement links TRBV14 to TRBJ1-1; no firm D call. The germline V gene has CDR1 SGHDN and CDR2 FVKESK. The CDR3 is made up of 12 amino acids. The V gene lost 2 bases and the J gene lost 4 bases, with 5 bases spanning the gap. CDR3 DNA sequence: TGTGCCAGCAGCCAATTCCCCACTGAAGCTTTCTTT. It codes for CASSQFPTEAFF.

This clonotype was recorded at least ten times. The rearrangement uses TRBV4-3 and TRBJ2-1; the match to TRBD2 covers 11 bases. Germline V gene sequence: CDR1 LGHNA, CDR2 YSLEER. J gave up 11 bases and V 0 bases, and 12 bases lay outside the gene matches. This CDR3 spans 17 amino acids. The CDR3 sequence: CASSQDLAGGPDSKQFF. The CDR3 coding sequence is TGCGCCAGCAGCCAAGACTTAGCGGGAGGGCCGGACTCCAAGCAGTTCTTC.